This T cell receptor (beta chain) emerged from a study of T cell responses to AZD1222 COVID-19 vaccine. Notes on the study in general: White British people made up most donors, females outnumbered males, and clonal diversity was possibly underestimated. Baseline serology detected seropositivity in only a handful of AZD1222 recipients. CD4 TCRs covered the whole spike, strongest at regions 160-218 and 743-854.

Libraries were prepared by immunoSEQ multiplex PCR; TCRdb keeps only in-frame clonotypes and omits some of them. The data hold over 110,000 clones, with around 87% observed a single time. To note about this clone: As yet, its antigen is unknown.

The CDR3 runs 14 residues. CDR1 and CDR2 (germline): MDHEN, SYDVKM. Trimming cost V 6 bases and J 0 bases, with 12 bases left between them. The specimen comprised peripheral blood, sampled on day 0 of AZD1222 vaccination. The receptor's source is an adult in good health. V is TRBV28 and J is TRBJ2-7; weak D call: TRBD2 (5 bases). CDR3 region: CASREETVSYEQYF. The CDR3 coding sequence is TGTGCCAGCAGGGAGGAGACTGTCTCCTACGAGCAGTACTTC.